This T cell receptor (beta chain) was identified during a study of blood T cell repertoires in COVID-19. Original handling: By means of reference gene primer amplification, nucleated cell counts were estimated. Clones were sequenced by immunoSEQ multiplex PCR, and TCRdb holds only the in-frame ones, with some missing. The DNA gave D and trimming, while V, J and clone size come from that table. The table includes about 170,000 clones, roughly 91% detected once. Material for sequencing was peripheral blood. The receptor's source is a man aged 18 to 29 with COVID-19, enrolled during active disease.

Here the CDR3 DNA reads TGTGCCAGCAGTTTGTCAGCGGGCAATGAGCAGTTCTTC. It translates to CASSLSAGNEQFF. This rearrangement joins TRBV27 to TRBJ2-1; D is possibly TRBD2 (6 bases). Germline values: CDR1 MNHEY, CDR2 SMNVEV (reference sequence). The CDR3 runs 13 residues. The V and J ends lost 3 bases and 6 bases respectively, with 9 bases between them.